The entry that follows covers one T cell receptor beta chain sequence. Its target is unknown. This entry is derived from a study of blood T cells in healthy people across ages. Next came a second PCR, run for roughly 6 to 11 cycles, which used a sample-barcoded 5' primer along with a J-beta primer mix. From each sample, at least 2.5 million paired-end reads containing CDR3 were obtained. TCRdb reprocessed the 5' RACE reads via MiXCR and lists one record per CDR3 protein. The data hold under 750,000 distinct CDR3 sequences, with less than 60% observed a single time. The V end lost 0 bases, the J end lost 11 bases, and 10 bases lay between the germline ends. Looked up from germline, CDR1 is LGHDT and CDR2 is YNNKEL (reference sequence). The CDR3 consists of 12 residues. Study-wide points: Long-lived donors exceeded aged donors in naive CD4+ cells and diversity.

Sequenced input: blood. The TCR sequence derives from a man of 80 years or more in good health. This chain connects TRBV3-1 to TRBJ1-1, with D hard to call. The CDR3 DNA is TGTGCCAGCAGCCAAGATCAAGGGTGGGCTTTCTTT. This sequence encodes CASSQDQGWAFF.